This T cell receptor (beta chain) appears in the sequencing data of a study of blood T cell repertoires in COVID-19. Study in general: Donors in the United States, Italy and Spain gave samples during acute or convalescent COVID-19.

In the original workflow: Amplification with reference gene primers provided the estimates of nucleated cell counts. Profiling relied on immunoSEQ multiplex PCR, and the TCRdb table lists in-frame clones only, not all of them. From that table come the V and J calls and clone size; the DNA was used to work out D and trimming. Of 100,000 or so clones listed, approximately 70% are singletons. This CDR3 has 17 amino acids. With 4 bases clipped from V and 2 bases from J, the junction kept 8 bases outside the gene matches. Germline V gene sequence: CDR1 SGDLS, CDR2 YYNGEE. The chain links TRBV9 to TRBJ2-5, with TRBD2 identical over 13 bases. The sequencing input was peripheral blood. This receptor was identified in a man aged 80 or over with acute or convalescent COVID-19. The CDR3 DNA reads as TGTGCCAGCAGCTTAAGCCCGGGACTAGCGGGACAAGAGACCCAGTACTTC. Translating it yields CASSLSPGLAGQETQYF.